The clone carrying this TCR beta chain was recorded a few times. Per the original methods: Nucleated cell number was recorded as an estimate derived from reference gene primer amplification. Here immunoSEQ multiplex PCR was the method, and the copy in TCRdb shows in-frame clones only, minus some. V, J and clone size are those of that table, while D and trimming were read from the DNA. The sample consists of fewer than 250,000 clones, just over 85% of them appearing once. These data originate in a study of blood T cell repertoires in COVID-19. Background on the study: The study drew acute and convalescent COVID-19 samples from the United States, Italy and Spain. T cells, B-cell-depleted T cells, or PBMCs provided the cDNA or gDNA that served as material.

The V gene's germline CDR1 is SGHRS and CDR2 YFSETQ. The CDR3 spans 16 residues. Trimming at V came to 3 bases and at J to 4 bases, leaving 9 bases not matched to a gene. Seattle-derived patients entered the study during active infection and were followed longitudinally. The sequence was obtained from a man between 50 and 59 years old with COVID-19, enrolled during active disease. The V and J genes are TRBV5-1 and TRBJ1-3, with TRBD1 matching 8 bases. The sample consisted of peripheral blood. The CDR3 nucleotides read TGCGCCAGCAGCTCACCTGGGACAGGATCGGGAAACACCATATATTTT. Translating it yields CASSSPGTGSGNTIYF.